A single sample is the source of the 18 T cell receptor beta chains below, sequenced in a study of monozygotic twins with inflammatory bowel disease. TCRdb reprocessed the 5' RACE reads; each CDR3 protein has one entry and no DNA is given. Recorded for this sample: approximately 400,000 distinct CDR3 sequences. The sequenced sample consisted of blood. The receptors shown here come from a human donor with ulcerative colitis or Crohn's disease, or a healthy co-twin of an affected twin (not recorded which).

The genes are TRBV5-1 and TRBJ1-2; TCRdb reports TRBD1, a call that lacks DNA to check it against. CDR3 length: 14 residues. Germline loops: CDR1 SGHRS, CDR2 YFSETQ. The chain's CDR3 is CASSLRQDRNGYTF.

This chain connects TRBV10-2 to TRBJ2-7; TCRdb names TRBD1, which stays unverified in the absence of DNA. CDR1 and CDR2 from the germline V gene are WSHSY and SAAADI. This CDR3 contains 12 residues. CDR3 protein: CASSRDTHEQYF.

The rearrangement joins TRBV5-1 to TRBJ1-1; as DNA is missing, the TRBD1 call by TCRdb cannot be tested. CDR1 and CDR2 (germline): SGHRS, YFSETQ. This CDR3 region has 14 residues. This CDR3 is CASTVTGGGTEAFF.

The chain employs TRBV6-1 and TRBJ1-5. Germline V gives CDR1 MNHNS, CDR2 SASEGT. The CDR3 length is 14 residues. CDR3 in amino acids: CASSVGQYNQPQHF.

The V call is TRBV5-6, the J call TRBJ2-7; TCRdb outputs TRBD2, but without DNA this stays unchecked. CDR1 is SGHDT, CDR2 YYEEEE, per germline. This CDR3 contains 16 residues. The CDR3 protein is CASSLIKKELAYEQYF. The variable domain in full, with the rest retrieved from reference TRBV5-6 and TRBJ2-7, is DAGVTQSPTHLIKTRGQQVTLRCSPKSGHDTVSWYQQALGQGPQFIFQYYEEEERQRGNFPDRFSGHQFPNYSSELNVNALLLGDSALYLCASSLIKKELAYEQYFGPGTRLTVT.

The chain uses TRBV6-4 and TRBJ1-1. The germline V gene encodes CDR1 MRHNA and CDR2 SNTAGT. This CDR3 region has 13 residues. The CDR3 loop is CASSDSKPGPTFF.

This chain uses TRBV6-2 or TRBV6-3 with TRBJ2-2; TCRdb returns TRBD1, unconfirmable since there is no DNA. Germline lookup yields CDR1 MNHEY and CDR2 SVGEGT. The CDR3 consists of 14 residues. Here the CDR3 reads CASGGPANTGELFF.

The J gene is TRBJ2-7, the V gene TRBV6-5; TCRdb picks TRBD1, but there is no DNA to check that call. The CDR3 has 15 residues. From germline, CDR1 is MNHEY and CDR2 SVGAGI. The CDR3 here is CASSYSAQGSYEQYF.

The V and J genes are TRBV18 and TRBJ2-5. CDR3 size: 11 residues. In germline, CDR1 is KGHSH, CDR2 LQKENI. The CDR3 reads CASSPSETQYF.

This rearrangement joins TRBV15 to TRBJ2-7; there is no DNA to check the TCRdb D call of TRBD1. CDR1 and CDR2 from the germline V gene are LNHNV and YYDKDF (reference sequence). The CDR3 is made up of 14 amino acids. The CDR3 spells CATTPRTPGREQYF. Full variable domain (remainder filled in from reference TRBV15 and TRBJ2-7): DAMVIQNPRYQVTQFGKPVTLSCSQTLNHNVMYWYQQKSSQAPKLLFHYYDKDFNNEADTPDNFQSRRPNTSFCFLDIRSPGLGDTAMYLCATTPRTPGREQYFGPGTRLTVT.

The chain couples TRBV7-9 to TRBJ2-2; the D call from TCRdb, TRBD2, cannot be confirmed without DNA. The CDR3 extends over 14 amino acids. Germline V gene data show CDR1 as SEHNR and CDR2 as FQNEAQ (reference sequence). The CDR3 region is CASSLSMAGGELFF.

The rearrangement links TRBV20-1 to TRBJ2-5. From germline, CDR1 is DFQATT and CDR2 SNEGSKA (reference sequence). The CDR3 consists of 14 residues. The CDR3 sequence is CSARLPLVAETQYF.

The chain recombines TRBV27 with TRBJ1-1. CDR1 is MNHEY, CDR2 SMNVEV, per germline (reference sequence). This CDR3 has 13 residues. CDR3 loop: CASSLMAGTEAFF.

The chain combines TRBV18 with TRBJ1-1; TCRdb's D call of TRBD1 is untestable without DNA. The CDR3 runs to 14 residues. Per the germline V gene, CDR1 is KGHSH and CDR2 is LQKENI. Here the CDR3 reads CASSPGTGFTEAFF. The variable domain in full, completed from reference TRBV18 and TRBJ1-1, reads NAGVMQNPRHLVRRRGQEARLRCSPMKGHSHVYWYRQLPEEGLKFMVYLQKENIIDESGMPKERFSAEFPKEGPSILRIQQVVRGDSAAYFCASSPGTGFTEAFFGQGTRLTVV.

The V and J genes are TRBV7-3 and TRBJ2-2; the TCRdb call, TRBD1, lacks DNA for checking. The CDR3 covers 16 residues. Per germline, CDR1 SGHTA and CDR2 FQGTGA. CDR3 loop: CASSLDPGQITGELFF.

CDR3 protein: CASSIIQETQYF. The gene calls are TRBV5-5 and TRBJ2-5. CDR1 is SGHKS, CDR2 YYEKEE, per germline (reference sequence). CDR3 size: 12 residues.

The rearrangement links TRBV5-1 to TRBJ2-3; TCRdb outputs TRBD2, but without DNA this stays unchecked. Per the germline V gene, CDR1 is SGHRS and CDR2 is YFSETQ. The CDR3 has 16 amino acids. CDR3 sequence reads: CASSFGSGGVADTQYF.

The chain employs TRBV3-1 and TRBJ2-2; the D call from TCRdb, TRBD1, cannot be confirmed without DNA. CDR3 length: 15 residues. CDR1 LGHDT and CDR2 YNNKEL come from the germline V gene (reference sequence). CDR3 region: CASSHGGRLGGELFF.